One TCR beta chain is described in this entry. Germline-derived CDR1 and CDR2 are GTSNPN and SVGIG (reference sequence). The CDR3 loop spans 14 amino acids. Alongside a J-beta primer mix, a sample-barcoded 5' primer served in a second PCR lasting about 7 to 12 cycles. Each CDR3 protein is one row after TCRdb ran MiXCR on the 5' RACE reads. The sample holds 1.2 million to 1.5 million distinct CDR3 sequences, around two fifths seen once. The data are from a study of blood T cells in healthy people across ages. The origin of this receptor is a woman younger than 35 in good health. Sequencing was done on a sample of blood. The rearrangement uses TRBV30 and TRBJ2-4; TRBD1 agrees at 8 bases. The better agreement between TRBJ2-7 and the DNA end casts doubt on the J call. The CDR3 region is CAWSYQGARDEQYF. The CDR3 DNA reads TGTGCCTGGAGTTATCAGGGGGCGCGGGACGAGCAGTACTTC.